These 10 T cell receptor beta chains share one sample of origin, sequenced in a study of blood T cell repertoires in COVID-19. Sequencing was performed with immunoSEQ multiplex PCR; in TCRdb, only in-frame clones are kept and a portion is missing. The sample has about 220,000 clones; roughly 83% are singletons. The sample consisted of PBMCs or T cells enriched from blood (not recorded which). All receptors come from a woman in her thirties or forties with acute COVID-19.

The chain carries TRBV2 and TRBJ1-1; 11 nucleotides agree with TRBD1. CDR3 length: 14 amino acids. Trimming at V came to 8 bases and at J to 2 bases, leaving 4 bases not matched to a gene. Germline CDR1 is SNHLY and CDR2 is FYNNEI. Here the CDR3 DNA reads TGTGCCAGCGGAGGACAGGGGGCAAACACTGAAGCTTTCTTT. Protein sequence: CASGGQGANTEAFF.

The chain uses TRBV13 and TRBJ2-5; 9 nucleotides agree with TRBD2. From germline, CDR1 is PRHDT and CDR2 FYEKMQ (reference sequence). Trimming cost V 2 bases and J 4 bases; bases outside gene matches: 8. The CDR3 sequence is 16 residues long. CDR3 protein: CASSLSREGPRETQYF. The CDR3, as DNA: TGTGCCAGCAGCTTATCGCGGGAGGGCCCCCGAGAGACCCAGTACTTC.

This rearrangement joins TRBV18 to TRBJ1-1; D possibly corresponds to TRBD1 (6 bases). V lost 5 bases, J lost 5 bases, and 15 bases lay in between. Germline CDR1 reads KGHSH; CDR2 reads LQKENI. The CDR3 has 14 amino acids. The CDR3 protein is CASSEQGSGTEAFF. DNA for the CDR3: TGTGCCAGCTCAGAACAGGGTTCGGGAACTGAAGCTTTCTTT.

This sequence joins TRBV3-1 (or the pseudogene TRBV3-2) and TRBJ2-1, with 10 bases that match TRBD2. Germline trimming cut 1 base from V and 7 bases from J; bases unmatched to any gene: 7. CDR3 length equals 16 residues. The germline V gene encodes CDR1 LGHDT and CDR2 YNNKEL (reference sequence). The CDR3 nucleotides are TGTGCCAGCAGCCAAGGTTTTAGCGGGAGGTCGAATGAGCAGTTCTTC. Residues: CASSQGFSGRSNEQFF.

This chain uses TRBV2 with TRBJ2-7, with TRBD1 matching over 8 bases. The CDR3 spans 15 residues. Germline lookup yields CDR1 SNHLY and CDR2 FYNNEI. The V gene end was trimmed by 1 base and the J gene end by 3 bases; junction bases not matched to a gene: 5. The CDR3: CASSEEQGGHYEQYF. DNA for the CDR3: TGTGCCAGCAGTGAAGAACAGGGGGGACACTACGAGCAGTACTTC.

The chain joins TRBV28 to TRBJ1-5, with D tentatively TRBD1 (6 bases). V was cut by 11 bases and J by 0 bases, with 23 bases left in between. Germline V CDR1 and CDR2: MDHEN, SYDVKM. The CDR3 covers 17 residues. CDR3 in DNA: TGTGCCGTACTTGAAGGGACAAACTATTATAGCAATCAGCCCCAGCATTTT. It encodes CAVLEGTNYYSNQPQHF.

This clone was observed a few times. The chain combines TRBV28 with TRBJ2-7, with a weak D call TRBD2 (5 bases). Germline loops: CDR1 MDHEN, CDR2 SYDVKM. V lost 4 bases to trimming and J lost 7 bases, with 11 bases between them. The CDR3 spans 12 residues. CDR3 loop: CASSSGMREQYF. As DNA, the CDR3 is TGTGCCAGCAGTTCGGGGATGAGGGAGCAGTACTTC. Based on the CDR3 plus reference TRBV28 and TRBJ2-7, the full variable domain is DVKVTQSSRYLVKRTGEKVFLECVQDMDHENMFWYRQDPGLGLRLIYFSYDVKMKEKGDIPEGYSVSREKKERFSLILESASTNQTSMYLCASSSGMREQYFGPGTRLTVT.

The V call is TRBV21-1, the J call TRBJ2-5; the table's D call of TRBD2 was not tested on the DNA. TRBV21-1 is tagged as a pseudogene. This CDR3 region has 16 residues. CDR3 in amino acids: CASSKTGLVLQETQYF. CDR3 nucleotide sequence: TGTGCCAGCAGCAAAACGGGACTAGTATTACAAGAGACCCAGTACTTC.

The chain recombines TRBV4-1 with TRBJ2-1; 13 positions match TRBD2. V dropped 4 bases and J dropped 8; count of bases not matched to a gene: 23. The CDR3 is made up of 21 amino acids. CDR1 and CDR2 (germline): MGHRA, YSYEKL. The CDR3 loop reads CASSPKYEGTSGTPIKHEQFF. Here the CDR3 DNA reads TGCGCCAGCAGCCCCAAGTACGAGGGGACTAGCGGGACCCCTATCAAGCATGAGCAGTTCTTC.

Only one count was recorded for this clone. The J gene is TRBJ2-2, the V gene TRBV11-2, with TRBD2 matching 13 bases. From germline, CDR1 is SGHAT and CDR2 FQNNGV. CDR3 length: 19 amino acids. The ends lost 1 base at V and 5 bases at J; junction bases unmatched: 10. The CDR3 DNA reads as TGTGCCAGCAGCTTAGTAAATGGGGGACTAGCGGGGACGACCGGGGAGCTGTTTTTT. Its translation is CASSLVNGGLAGTTGELFF.